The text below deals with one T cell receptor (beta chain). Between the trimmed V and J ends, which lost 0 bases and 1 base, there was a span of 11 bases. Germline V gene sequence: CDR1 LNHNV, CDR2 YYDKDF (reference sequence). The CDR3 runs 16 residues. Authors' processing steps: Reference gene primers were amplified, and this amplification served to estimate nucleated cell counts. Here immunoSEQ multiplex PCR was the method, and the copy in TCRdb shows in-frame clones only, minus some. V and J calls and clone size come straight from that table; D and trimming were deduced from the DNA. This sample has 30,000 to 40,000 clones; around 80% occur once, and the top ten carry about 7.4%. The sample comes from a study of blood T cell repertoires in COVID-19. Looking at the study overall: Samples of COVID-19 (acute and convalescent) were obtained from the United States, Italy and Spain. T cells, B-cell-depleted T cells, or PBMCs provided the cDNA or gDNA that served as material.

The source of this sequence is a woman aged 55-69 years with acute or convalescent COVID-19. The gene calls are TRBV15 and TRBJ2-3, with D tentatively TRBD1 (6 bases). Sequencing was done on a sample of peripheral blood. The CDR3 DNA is TGTGCCACCAGCAGAGATATGGCAGGGGGCACAGATACGCAGTATTTT. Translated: CATSRDMAGGTDTQYF.